These T cell receptor beta chains were read from a single sample in a study of blood T cell repertoires in COVID-19. Libraries were prepared by immunoSEQ multiplex PCR; TCRdb keeps only in-frame clonotypes and omits some of them. The table has under 500,000 clones, 85% to 90% seen once. Sequenced sample: peripheral blood. These receptors all come from a woman in her 30s with acute or convalescent COVID-19. Each CDR3 is given with its conserved first and last residue. Each record gives: J gene, V gene, CDR3 protein.

j_call: TRBJ2-7; v_call: TRBV29-1; cdr3_aa: CSVIPRDRSPYEQYF
j_call: TRBJ2-1; v_call: TRBV10-3; cdr3_aa: CAISEPYNEQFF
j_call: TRBJ2-3; v_call: TRBV27; cdr3_aa: CASSLSRGWDTQYF
j_call: TRBJ2-1; v_call: TRBV6-4; cdr3_aa: CASSRESSYNEQFF
j_call: TRBJ2-1; v_call: TRBV11-2; cdr3_aa: CASSLVSGHEQFF
j_call: TRBJ1-1; v_call: TRBV19; cdr3_aa: CASSTGGSIPEAFF
j_call: TRBJ1-4; v_call: TRBV21-1; cdr3_aa: CASSKSRDRQNEKLFF
j_call: TRBJ2-7; v_call: TRBV18; cdr3_aa: CASSVGQPYEQYF
j_call: TRBJ1-2; v_call: TRBV7-9; cdr3_aa: CASSLAASYGYTF
j_call: TRBJ2-1; v_call: TRBV24-1; cdr3_aa: CATTPGGGNEQFF
j_call: TRBJ2-5; v_call: TRBV20-1; cdr3_aa: CSASGSGLAFETQYF
j_call: TRBJ1-1; v_call: TRBV5-4; cdr3_aa: CASSWGGQREAFF
j_call: TRBJ2-2; v_call: TRBV2; cdr3_aa: CASSEYGGNTGELFF
j_call: TRBJ1-1; v_call: TRBV2; cdr3_aa: CASEGGLNTEAFF
j_call: TRBJ2-7; v_call: TRBV11-1; cdr3_aa: CASNTVGGGYEQYF
j_call: TRBJ2-5; v_call: TRBV28; cdr3_aa: CASGYRRAEETQYF
j_call: TRBJ2-3; v_call: TRBV7-2; cdr3_aa: CASSLGAGLAVTDTQYF
j_call: TRBJ2-3; v_call: TRBV28; cdr3_aa: CASSPHGSTDTQYF
j_call: TRBJ2-7; v_call: TRBV5-6; cdr3_aa: CASSLVTGVGEQYF
j_call: TRBJ1-2; v_call: TRBV6-1; cdr3_aa: CASSDRTTRSGGYGYTF
j_call: TRBJ1-2; v_call: TRBV28; cdr3_aa: CASSLTGGNRGYTF
j_call: TRBJ2-7; v_call: TRBV9; cdr3_aa: CASSAATGDEQYF
j_call: TRBJ1-1; v_call: TRBV29-1; cdr3_aa: CSVGRVTEAFF
j_call: TRBJ1-2; v_call: TRBV10-1; cdr3_aa: CASSTTRDRGECFYGYTF
j_call: TRBJ2-2; v_call: TRBV5-1; cdr3_aa: CASSLQGASNTGELFF
j_call: TRBJ1-5; v_call: TRBV5-5; cdr3_aa: CASSLGGNSNQPQHF
j_call: TRBJ2-7; v_call: TRBV5-4; cdr3_aa: CASSLVGSGDEQYF
j_call: TRBJ2-1; v_call: TRBV24-1; cdr3_aa: CATSDIRTGFGNEQFF